This is a list of T cell receptor beta chains from one sample in a study of PD-L1 blockade in urothelial cancer. The table came from immunoSEQ multiplex PCR; TCRdb's copy has only in-frame clones and leaves some out. Here the sample spans tens of thousands of clones, over 75% being singletons. Here the sequenced sample was PBMCs, taken around atezolizumab (anti-PD-L1) treatment. The receptors originated from an older man with urothelial cancer. The CDR3 runs from the conserved cysteine through the conserved F or W. The D gene is left open where the match is weak. Clone size is shown for a subset of rows, as once, few, many or a class of expanded clone.

j_gene,abundance,d_gene,v_gene,CDR3nt,CDR3aa
TRBJ1-3,once,.,TRBV5-1,TGCGCCAGCAGACCACCGGGAGTCTCTGGAAACACCATATATTTT,CASRPPGVSGNTIYF
TRBJ2-1,.,.,TRBV5-1,TGCGCCAGCAGCTTGGGCGCCAACAATGAGCAGTTCTTC,CASSLGANNEQFF
TRBJ2-2,once,TRBD1,TRBV5-1,TGCGCCAGCAGCGCGGACAGGGTGACCGGGGAGCTGTTTTTT,CASSADRVTGELFF
TRBJ2-3,.,TRBD1,TRBV19,TGTGCCAGTAGTATACCGAGAGGAACAGGGGCCGCAGATACGCAGTATTTT,CASSIPRGTGAADTQYF
TRBJ1-5,.,TRBD1,TRBV4-2,TGTGCCAGCAGCCAATTGGACAGGGGCCTCAATCAGCCCCAGCATTTT,CASSQLDRGLNQPQHF
TRBJ2-1,.,TRBD2,TRBV11-3,TGTGCCAGCAGCTTAGATGGGAGCGGGGGAGGGGAGCAGTTCTTC,CASSLDGSGGGEQFF
TRBJ2-4,.,.,TRBV7-2,TGTGCCAGCAGCCGGGACTCCCACCTAGACATTCAGTACTTC,CASSRDSHLDIQYF
TRBJ1-1,.,TRBD1,TRBV5-4,TGTGCCAGCAGCAAACAGGGGGGTGGTTCTGAAGCTTTCTTT,CASSKQGGGSEAFF
TRBJ1-5,.,TRBD1,TRBV6-1,TGTGCCAGCAGTGATCGGGGGACAGGGCATCAGCCCCAGCATTTT,CASSDRGTGHQPQHF
TRBJ1-6,.,TRBD1,TRBV19,TGTGCCAGTAGGAAGGGACAGCCGCACGAACCCCTCCACTTT,CASRKGQPHEPLHF